This T cell receptor (beta chain) is from a study of blood T cells in healthy people across ages. CDR1 and CDR2 (germline): DFQATT, SNEGSKA (reference sequence). There are 15 residues in the CDR3. Germline trimming cut 3 bases from V and 3 bases from J; bases unmatched to any gene: 10. Donors were systemically healthy Caucasian individuals from Russia aged 6 to 90 years. Sample-barcoded 5' priming and a J-beta primer mix drove a second PCR of roughly 7 to 11 cycles. TCRdb ran MiXCR on the 5' RACE reads and lists one entry per CDR3 protein. In the table there are fewer than 2 million distinct CDR3 sequences, about 39% of which are singletons.

Sequencing was performed on blood. The rearrangement links TRBV20-1 to TRBJ2-7; TRBD2 agrees at 8 bases. The clonotype comes from a human donor in good health. The CDR3 is CSARGSGGRLYEQYF. The DNA for the CDR3 is TGCAGTGCTAGGGGGAGCGGGGGCCGCCTCTACGAGCAGTACTTC.